This TCR beta chain came from a study of chronic HIV infection and antiretroviral therapy (dated by TCRdb to the mid-2010s). The library came from 5' RACE. The listed sequencing device is Illumina MiSeq. Clones were called with MiXCR by TCRdb after fastp trimmed the public reads at Q25, and only in-frame beta chains were retained. Entries are consolidated by CDR3 protein sequence, retaining the most common genes and DNA. In all, the sample holds about 38,000 distinct CDR3 sequences, and 7% to 10% of those were seen once. The leading ten clones occupy 2.9% of the sample. From the cysteine through the phenylalanine, the CDR3 covers 14 amino acids. Kept here is only the CDR3 DNA, which spans 42 bases and is read in frame from base 1. CDR1 and CDR2 are read off the germline V gene as MGHRA and YSYEKL. The germline V end is reduced by 4 bases and the J end by 4 bases; junction bases left unmatched: 6. This clonotype was observed a handful of times. No cognate antigen has been identified for it. There are no base qualities to consult, and no much larger clone falls within one base.

The chain uses TRBV4-1 and TRBJ2-7; the central 8 bases match TRBD2. This clonotype was obtained from an adult who had HIV and had not received antiretroviral therapy, or was an uninfected healthy control (not recorded which). What was sequenced was peripheral blood. The CDR3 in this case is CASSPSGLGYEQYF. The DNA sequence reads TGCGCCAGCAGCCCATCGGGACTAGGATACGAGCAGTACTTC.